These 29 T cell receptor beta chains originate from one sample sequenced in a study of breast tumors, draining lymph nodes, adjacent tissues. TCRdb re-called the multiplex PCR reads through MiXCR, storing one row per CDR3 protein. This sample has some 150,000 distinct CDR3 sequences; 30% to 35% occur once, and the top ten carry 3% to 4.5%. Axillary draining lymph nodes of breast cancer patients supplied the node samples. The source material was axillary lymph node tissue. These receptors originate from a female donor with breast cancer. Some clones in this sample may be carry-over from other donors' samples.

With regard to this clonotype: Here the CDR3 omits its conserved ending phenylalanine or tryptophan, so a read error is the likely source. The V call is TRBV25-1, the J call TRBJ1-5; no reliable D call. Germline V gene lookup returns CDR1 MGHDK and CDR2 SYGVNS. The CDR3 loop spans 13 amino acids. For the CDR3, the DNA is TGTGCTACCACCGGGGAGGGCAATCAGCCCCAGCATTCT. It is translated as CATTGEGNQPQHS.

This clonotype has ten or more counts. The rearrangement uses TRBV20-1 and TRBJ2-3; D is unresolved. Looked up from germline, CDR1 is DFQATT and CDR2 is SNEGSKA (reference sequence). Trimming cost V 6 bases and J 4 bases, with 14 bases left between them. This CDR3 is 13 amino acids long. The CDR3 spells CSAMPGSADTQYF. CDR3 DNA sequence: TGCAGTGCAATGCCGGGTTCGGCAGATACGCAGTATTTT.

This clonotype was seen ten or more times. This rearrangement joins TRBV6-2 or TRBV6-3 to TRBJ2-7; D gene uncertain. Germline V lookup: CDR1 MNHEY, CDR2 SVGEGT. V was pared by 5 bases and J by 2 bases, with 22 bases between. The CDR3 has 17 residues. The CDR3 here is CASSPPGWVDTTYEQYF. The CDR3 bases are TGTGCCAGCAGTCCGCCGGGTTGGGTCGACACTACCTACGAGCAGTACTTC.

The chain recombines TRBV20-1 with TRBJ1-6, with D maybe TRBD1 (6 bases). Trimming took 7 bases from V and 14 from J, leaving 27 bases between them. This CDR3 is built from 15 residues. CDR1 is DFQATT and CDR2 is SNEGSKA in the germline V gene (reference sequence). CDR3 sequence reads: CSDSKDSRILGTLHF. The CDR3 DNA sequence: TGCAGTGATTCTAAGGACAGCCGCATCCTTGGGACCCTCCACTTT.

This clonotype was observed at least ten times. The J gene is TRBJ1-6, the V gene TRBV18, with D unresolved. V lost 4 bases and J 5 bases, leaving 18 bases between the germline ends. The CDR3 loop spans 17 amino acids. CDR1 is KGHSH and CDR2 is LQKENI in the germline V gene. The CDR3 region has the DNA TGTGCCAGCTCACGCACAAGGGCTGGGAACCATAATTCACCCCTCCACTTT. Its translation: CASSRTRAGNHNSPLHF.

Worth noting for this clonotype: A read error is likely, as this CDR3 ends without the conserved phenylalanine or tryptophan. V usage is TRBV24-1 and J usage is TRBJ1-2; 7 bases align to TRBD1. This CDR3 contains 16 residues. Germline V CDR1 and CDR2: KGHDR, SFDVKD. The J segment lost 7 bases and the V segment lost 3 bases, leaving 13 bases of the junction unmatched. The CDR3 DNA reads TGTGCCACCAGTGATAAGAGGGGGCGCGGGTCGGGTGGCTACACCTCC. Its translation: CATSDKRGRGSGGYTS.

This clonotype has ten or more counts. The rearrangement links TRBV12-3 or TRBV12-4 to TRBJ2-7; D perhaps matches TRBD1 (9 bases). The CDR3 totals 17 residues. V was clipped by 1 base and J by 2 bases, with 18 bases between them. The CDR3 reads CASSLGLSGTGTYEQYF. Here the CDR3 DNA reads TGTGCCAGCAGTTTAGGACTTAGCGGGACAGGGACCTACGAGCAGTACTTC.

This clonotype was counted many times. The gene calls are TRBV28 and TRBJ2-5, with 8 bases lining up with TRBD2. Trimming removed 3 bases from V and 2 bases from J; junction bases left unmatched: 5. CDR3 length: 15 amino acids. Germline CDR1 and CDR2: MDHEN and SYDVKM. In DNA form, the CDR3 reads TGTGCCAGCAGTTTTACTAGCGGTGCTCAAGAGACCCAGTACTTC. As protein: CASSFTSGAQETQYF.

This clonotype was counted at least ten times. The chain has TRBV4-1 and TRBJ2-5; 7 bases fit TRBD2. Losses at the gene ends were 1 base for V and 5 bases for J; bases not matched to a gene: 7. Germline values: CDR1 MGHRA, CDR2 YSYEKL. CDR3 length equals 15 residues. CDR3 nucleotide sequence: TGCGCCAGCAGCCAAGGGGCGGGAGTAGGGGAGACCCAGTACTTC. This sequence encodes CASSQGAGVGETQYF.

This clonotype was observed at least ten times. This rearrangement joins TRBV24-1 to TRBJ2-1; 7 positions agree with TRBD1. The V gene end was trimmed by 5 bases and the J gene end by 2 bases; junction bases not matched to a gene: 2. The CDR3 is 14 residues long. The germline V gene encodes CDR1 KGHDR and CDR2 SFDVKD. CDR3 sequence: CATSGDRAYNEQFF. Here the CDR3 DNA reads TGTGCCACCAGTGGTGACAGGGCCTACAATGAGCAGTTCTTC.

In the case of this clonotype: At one end, the junction sequence differs from germline, possibly due to a read error. V and J are TRBV6-5 and TRBJ2-1; possible D gene TRBD2, 7 bases. CDR3 length: 14 amino acids. The germline CDR1 and CDR2 sequences are MNHEY and SVGAGI. For the CDR3, the DNA is TGTGCCAGCAGTCACTCGGCGGGGGCGCCGGAGCAGTTCTTC. Encoded protein: CASSHSAGAPEQFF.

About this clonotype itself: One end of the junction fails to match germline, which may point to a read error. V usage is TRBV11-2 and J usage is TRBJ2-7, with D perhaps TRBD1 (6 bases). The CDR3 covers 14 residues. CDR1 is SGHAT and CDR2 is FQNNGV in the germline V gene. CDR3 residues: CASTEGDNWDEQYF. The CDR3 DNA reads TGCGCCAGCACCGAAGGGGACAACTGGGACGAGCAGTACTTC.

V usage is TRBV3-2 and J usage is TRBJ2-7. TRBV3-2 is an annotated pseudogene. This CDR3 spans 13 amino acids. The CDR3 loop reads CASRKDSSYEQYF. The CDR3 bases are TGTGCCAGCAGGAAGGACAGTTCCTACGAGCAGTACTTC.

This clonotype was seen ten or more times. This rearrangement joins TRBV5-1 to TRBJ1-4; D gene unclear. V was cut by 4 bases and J by 7 bases, with 11 bases left in between. Looked up from germline, CDR1 is SGHRS and CDR2 is YFSETQ. CDR3 length equals 13 residues. The CDR3 protein is CASSRLGSEKLFF. For the CDR3, the DNA is TGCGCCAGCAGCCGCCTGGGGAGTGAAAAACTGTTTTTT.

As concerns this clonotype: One junction end disagrees with the germline gene, perhaps due to a read error. This sequence joins TRBV19 and TRBJ2-3, with D possibly TRBD2 on 5 matching bases. The CDR3 is 13 residues long. Germline V gives CDR1 LNHDA, CDR2 SQIVND (reference sequence). CDR3 sequence (DNA): TGTGTCAGTACCCTCGGCACGGGGAATACGCAGTATTTT. Translation gives CVSTLGTGNTQYF.

This clonotype was recorded a few times. This chain joins TRBV29-1 and TRBJ2-7; D gene unclear. This CDR3 is built from 10 residues. V lost 7 bases, J lost 5 bases, and 9 bases lay in between. Germline V gene data show CDR1 as SQVTM and CDR2 as ANQGSEA. This CDR3 reads CSATQHEQYF. The DNA of the CDR3 is TGCAGCGCCACTCAACACGAGCAGTACTTC.

This clonotype was seen repeatedly, ten times or more. This chain links TRBV29-1 with TRBJ2-1; D remains ambiguous. Trimming took off 0 bases at V and 10 bases at J, with 31 bases between the two ends. The CDR3 has 19 amino acids. CDR1 and CDR2 from the germline V gene are SQVTM and ANQGSEA. The CDR3 region has the DNA TGCAGCGTTGAAGACCCACGGGCCCAGCGACGAGAAATCAATGTGGAGCAGTTCTTC. It yields the protein CSVEDPRAQRREINVEQFF.

This clonotype was detected many times. This sequence joins TRBV2 and TRBJ1-5; 7 bases map to TRBD1. Looked up from germline, CDR1 is SNHLY and CDR2 is FYNNEI. The junction had 10 bases not matched to a gene; V was cut back by 2 bases and J by 6 bases. This CDR3 comprises 16 residues. This chain's CDR3 is CASSERRAGGGQPQHF. The CDR3 DNA reads TGTGCCAGCAGTGAACGGAGGGCAGGGGGAGGTCAGCCCCAGCATTTT.

This clonotype was detected only a few times. This may arise from a read error, as a much more abundant clone is one base away. V is TRBV7-2 and J is TRBJ2-1; 7 bases are shared with TRBD1. The CDR3 is made up of 12 amino acids. CDR1 and CDR2 (germline): SGHTA, FQGNSA. In DNA form, the CDR3 reads TGTGCCAGCAGGACAGGGTTAGCTGAGCAGCTCTTC. Encoded protein: CASRTGLAEQLF.

This clonotype was found many times. The chain uses TRBV30 and TRBJ1-3; unclear D gene. Germline CDR1 GTSNPN, CDR2 SVGIG (reference sequence). CDR3 size: 15 residues. Trimming left V 4 bases short and J 4 bases short, with 17 bases between. CDR3 sequence reads: CAWIRGSSSGNTIYF. The CDR3 DNA follows: TGTGCCTGGATTCGCGGGAGCTCGTCGGGAAACACCATATATTTT.

Points on this clonotype: The junction does not match germline at one end; this may be a read error. This chain joins TRBV5-1 and TRBJ2-6; TRBD2 is a possible D gene (5 bases). Germline CDR1 and CDR2: SGHRS and YFSETQ. This CDR3 comprises 13 residues. The CDR3 spells CASSYRTRVDEAF. As DNA, the CDR3 is TGCGCCAGCAGCTATCGGACGCGGGTCGATGAGGCTTTC.

This clonotype was counted many times. The chain combines TRBV10-1 with TRBJ2-2; D gene unclear. The V end was cut by 5 bases, the J end by 4 bases, with 8 bases between. The germline CDR1 and CDR2 sequences are WNHNN and SYGVQD (reference sequence). The CDR3 sequence is 13 residues long. CDR3 region: CASSMARTGELFF. The CDR3 DNA reads as TGCGCCAGCAGTATGGCGCGCACCGGGGAGCTGTTTTTT.

Concerning this clonotype itself: This could be a read error, since a much larger clone is one nucleotide away. CDR3 in DNA: TGCGCCAGCAGCTTGAACAGGATCGATGACCAGTTCTTC. It specifies CASSLNRIDDQFF. V usage is TRBV5-1 and J usage is TRBJ2-1, with a tentative D call TRBD1 (5 bases). CDR3 size: 13 residues. Per the germline V gene, CDR1 is SGHRS and CDR2 is YFSETQ.

This clonotype was picked up many times. The genes are TRBV20-1 and TRBJ2-2; TRBD1 agrees at 8 bases. The length of the CDR3 is 16 residues. Losses at the gene ends were 4 bases for V and 0 bases for J; bases not matched to a gene: 7. Looked up from germline, CDR1 is DFQATT and CDR2 is SNEGSKA (reference sequence). CDR3 coding DNA: TGCAGTGCTACCCTGGACAGGGTCTCGAACACCGGGGAGCTGTTTTTT. This codes for CSATLDRVSNTGELFF.

This clonotype was recorded many times. This chain links TRBV5-1 with TRBJ1-2; D call uncertain. This CDR3 has 12 amino acids. Per germline, CDR1 SGHRS and CDR2 YFSETQ. With 1 base removed from V and 6 bases from J, the gap between germline ends came to 7 bases. The CDR3 loop reads CASSLHTDGYTF. As DNA, the CDR3 is TGCGCCAGCAGCTTGCATACAGATGGCTACACCTTC.

Comments on this clonotype: This clone may be a read error of a much larger clone one base away. The chain links TRBV6-5 to TRBJ2-1, with TRBD2 matching over 12 bases. The V and J ends lost 6 bases and 3 bases, in that order; junction bases with no gene match: 6. The CDR3 is made up of 16 amino acids. Germline V gene sequence: CDR1 MNHEY, CDR2 SVGAGI. CDR3 nucleotide sequence: TGTGCCAGCAGCAAAGGGACTAGCGGGCACTACAATGAGCAGTTCTTC. Amino acids: CASSKGTSGHYNEQFF.

This clonotype has at least ten counts. The chain couples TRBV6-5 to TRBJ1-6; 7 nucleotides align to TRBD1. The junction had 5 bases not matched to a gene; V was cut back by 6 bases and J by 3 bases. Germline loops: CDR1 MNHEY, CDR2 SVGAGI. The CDR3 spans 15 residues. The CDR3 DNA sequence: TGTGCCAGCAGCCGAGGGACAGTCTATAATTCACCCCTCCACTTT. It codes for CASSRGTVYNSPLHF.

This clonotype showed up just a few times. A much larger clonotype is one base distant, so this may be a read error. V usage is TRBV20-1 and J usage is TRBJ2-7; 11 bases line up with TRBD2. The ends lost 5 bases at V and 0 bases at J; junction bases unmatched: 12. CDR1 and CDR2 (germline): DFQATT, SNEGSKA (reference sequence). This CDR3 comprises 17 residues. The DNA of the CDR3 is TGCAGTGCTGGAGGGGGGGGACTAGCGGCAAGCTCCTACGAGCAGTACTTC. Translation gives CSAGGGGLAASSYEQYF.

This clonotype has only a few counts. This clone may be a read error of a much larger clone one base away. The chain joins TRBV9 to TRBJ2-1; weak D call: TRBD2 (6 bases). The CDR3 has 15 amino acids. CDR1 and CDR2 from the germline V gene are SGDLS and YYNGEE. The CDR3 sequence is CASSVNPGSYNEPFF. CDR3 DNA: TGTGCCAGCAGCGTAAATCCCGGGAGTTACAATGAGCCGTTCTTC.